This record covers a single TCR beta chain. This sample stems from a study of somatic mutations in cytotoxic T cells in rheumatoid arthritis. Trimming left V 4 bases short and J 0 bases short, with 10 bases between. The CDR3 length is 14 residues. Germline CDR1 is MNHNS and CDR2 is SASEGT. Original methodology: Patient CD8+ clones larger than 1% rarely matched published virus-specific TCRB sequences. Sequencing used immunoSEQ multiplex PCR; TCRdb keeps in-frame clones, though not all of them. V and J calls and clone size come straight from that table; D and trimming were deduced from the DNA. The sample records roughly 5,000 clones, about 72% being singletons.

The sample consisted of CD8+ T cells sorted from blood. The clonotype originates from an adult with rheumatoid arthritis. This rearrangement joins TRBV6-1 to TRBJ2-7; no reliable D call. CDR3 nucleotides: TGTGCCAGCAGTGGTTGGTTACGCTCCTACGAGCAGTACTTC. Translation gives CASSGWLRSYEQYF.